The 14 T cell receptor beta chains below were found in one sample sequenced in a study of blood T cell repertoires in COVID-19. The assay was immunoSEQ multiplex PCR, and TCRdb's table has in-frame clones only and misses some. The repertoire holds 77,000 or so clones, with roughly 90% as singletons. The sequenced sample consisted of peripheral blood. The receptors here all came from a man between 50 and 59 years old with active COVID-19.

This clone was recorded a few times. This chain joins TRBV30 and TRBJ1-2, with 7 bases identical to TRBD1. Germline CDR1 GTSNPN, CDR2 SVGIG (reference sequence). The CDR3 runs 15 residues. Trimming took 8 bases from V and 0 from J; bases not matched to a gene: 12. The CDR3 nucleotides are TGTGCCACCTGGGACAGCGAAAAATCTAACTATGGCTACACCTTC. Amino acids: CATWDSEKSNYGYTF.

This sequence joins TRBV7-6 and TRBJ2-1, with 12 bases identical to TRBD2. Trimming cost V 0 bases and J 7 bases; bases outside gene matches: 4. The CDR3 runs to 16 residues. CDR1 SGHVS and CDR2 FNYEAQ come from the germline V gene. This CDR3 reads CASSLATSGGTNEQFF. Written as DNA, the CDR3 is TGTGCCAGCAGCTTAGCGACTAGCGGGGGCACAAATGAGCAGTTCTTC. Complete variable domain (other parts from reference TRBV7-6 and TRBJ2-1): GAGVSQSPRYKVTKRGQDVALRCDPISGHVSLYWYRQALGQGPEFLTYFNYEAQQDKSGLPNDRFSAERPEGSISTLTIQRTEQRDSAMYRCASSLATSGGTNEQFFGPGTRLTVL.

The V call is TRBV28, the J call TRBJ2-5; unclear D gene. The germline V gene has CDR1 MDHEN and CDR2 SYDVKM. Deletions cut 4 bases from V and 5 bases from J, with 11 bases between. The CDR3 spans 13 residues. CDR3 coding DNA: TGTGCCAGCAGTTCTACTATAACGGAGACCCAGTACTTC. Encoded protein: CASSSTITETQYF.

The chain combines TRBV5-4 with TRBJ2-1; 7 bases map to TRBD2. Per the germline V gene, CDR1 is SGHNT and CDR2 is YYREEE (reference sequence). CDR3 size: 15 residues. The junction had 12 bases not matched to a gene; V was cut back by 6 bases and J by 6 bases. The CDR3 spells CASNRRGGRSNEQFF. The CDR3 DNA reads TGTGCCAGCAACCGCCGGGGCGGGAGATCCAATGAGCAGTTCTTC. The full variable domain, with the rest looked up from reference TRBV5-4 and TRBJ2-1, is ETGVTQSPTHLIKTRGQQVTLRCSSQSGHNTVSWYQQALGQGPQFIFQYYREEENGRGNFPPRFSGLQFPNYSSELNVNALELDDSALYLCASNRRGGRSNEQFFGPGTRLTVL.

This sequence joins TRBV5-5 and TRBJ2-3; 10 bases line up with TRBD1. Trimming cost V 2 bases and J 2 bases; bases outside gene matches: 8. The CDR3 is made up of 17 amino acids. Germline CDR1 and CDR2: SGHKS and YYEKEE (reference sequence). The CDR3 DNA sequence: TGTGCCAGCAGCTTCTCCGGGACAGGGGCCTCCACAGATACGCAGTATTTT. Its translation is CASSFSGTGASTDTQYF.

V is TRBV4-2 and J is TRBJ1-5; unclear D gene. Trimming stripped 2 bases from V and 1 base from J, with 6 bases between. This CDR3 comprises 14 residues. Germline CDR1 and CDR2: LGHNA and YNFKEQ. The CDR3 nucleotides read TGTGCCAGCAGCCAATTTAAAAGCAATCAGCCCCAGCATTTT. Translated: CASSQFKSNQPQHF.

The chain combines TRBV2 with TRBJ2-7; no clear D. CDR1 is SNHLY, CDR2 FYNNEI, per germline. The V end lost 4 bases, the J end lost 0 bases, and 4 bases lay between the germline ends. The CDR3 covers 12 residues. The CDR3 bases are TGTGCCAGCAGTGGGAGCTCCTACGAGCAGTACTTC. This codes for CASSGSSYEQYF.

The V and J genes are TRBV4-2 and TRBJ1-1; 7 bases align to TRBD1. The CDR3 contains 18 residues. The V segment lost 0 bases and the J segment 0 bases; nucleotides outside the gene matches: 10. CDR1 and CDR2 (germline): LGHNA, YNFKEQ. The CDR3 region has the DNA TGTGCCAGCAGCCAAGAAGTACAAAGACAGGGACTGAACACTGAAGCTTTCTTT. Residues: CASSQEVQRQGLNTEAFF.

This chain uses TRBV7-2 with TRBJ1-2, with 7 bases fitting TRBD1. Per the germline V gene, CDR1 is SGHTA and CDR2 is FQGNSA. This CDR3 region has 14 residues. Germline trimming cut 6 bases from V and 8 bases from J; bases unmatched to any gene: 12. The CDR3 coding sequence is TGTGCCAGCAGGGCCGCCTCAGGGGGACCGGGCTACACCTTC. Translated: CASRAASGGPGYTF. Combining the CDR3 with reference TRBV7-2 and TRBJ1-2 gives the whole variable domain GAGVSQSPSNKVTEKGKDVELRCDPISGHTALYWYRQSLGQGLEFLIYFQGNSAPDKSGLPSDRFSAERTGGSVSTLTIQRTQQEDSAVYLCASRAASGGPGYTFGSGTRLTVV.

This clone has just a few counts. The rearrangement uses TRBV28 and TRBJ1-5; D not resolved. CDR3 length: 16 residues. From germline, CDR1 is MDHEN and CDR2 SYDVKM. The V end lost 0 bases, the J end lost 0 bases, and 9 bases lay between the germline ends. CDR3 in amino acids: CASSLWAGYSNQPQHF. CDR3 in DNA: TGTGCCAGCAGTTTATGGGCAGGTTATAGCAATCAGCCCCAGCATTTT.

This sequence joins TRBV2 and TRBJ1-4; TRBD1 agrees at 7 bases. CDR1 and CDR2 (germline): SNHLY, FYNNEI. V shed 2 bases and J 4 bases; nucleotides not matched to a gene: 4. CDR3 length equals 15 residues. The CDR3: CASSELGTDNEKLFF. CDR3 in DNA: TGTGCCAGCAGTGAACTCGGGACAGATAATGAAAAACTGTTTTTT.

The chain is built from TRBV7-2 and TRBJ1-3; 11 bases agree with TRBD1. Germline V lookup: CDR1 SGHTA, CDR2 FQGNSA. V shed 2 bases, J shed 3 bases, and the junction held 3 bases outside the gene matches. This CDR3 has 16 residues. The CDR3 DNA reads TGTGCCAGCAGCTTATGGACAGGGGGCGGTGGAAACACCATATATTTT. Translating gives CASSLWTGGGGNTIYF.

The rearrangement uses TRBV28 and TRBJ2-1, with TRBD2 matching over 7 bases. V lost 11 bases to trimming and J lost 2 bases; unmatched junction nucleotides: 12. Germline assignment: CDR1 MDHEN and CDR2 SYDVKM. The CDR3 consists of 15 residues. The CDR3 nucleotides are TGTGCCGCCTGGGCGGGAGATCCTCCCTACAATGAGCAGTTCTTC. This translates into CAAWAGDPPYNEQFF. Full variable domain (missing parts from reference TRBV28 and TRBJ2-1): DVKVTQSSRYLVKRTGEKVFLECVQDMDHENMFWYRQDPGLGLRLIYFSYDVKMKEKGDIPEGYSVSREKKERFSLILESASTNQTSMYLCAAWAGDPPYNEQFFGPGTRLTVL.

This clone showed up just once. V usage is TRBV19 and J usage is TRBJ2-3; TRBD2 matches 8 bases. V gave up 4 bases and J gave up 3 bases; unmatched junction bases: 6. The CDR3 is made up of 15 amino acids. CDR1 is LNHDA and CDR2 is SQIVND in the germline V gene (reference sequence). The DNA of the CDR3 is TGTGCCAGTAGTACCCGGGGGGGCTCGACAGATACGCAGTATTTT. This encodes CASSTRGGSTDTQYF. Based on the CDR3 plus reference TRBV19 and TRBJ2-3, the full variable domain is DGGITQSPKYLFRKEGQNVTLSCEQNLNHDAMYWYRQDPGQGLRLIYYSQIVNDFQKGDIAEGYSVSREKKESFPLTVTSAQKNPTAFYLCASSTRGGSTDTQYFGPGTRLTVL.